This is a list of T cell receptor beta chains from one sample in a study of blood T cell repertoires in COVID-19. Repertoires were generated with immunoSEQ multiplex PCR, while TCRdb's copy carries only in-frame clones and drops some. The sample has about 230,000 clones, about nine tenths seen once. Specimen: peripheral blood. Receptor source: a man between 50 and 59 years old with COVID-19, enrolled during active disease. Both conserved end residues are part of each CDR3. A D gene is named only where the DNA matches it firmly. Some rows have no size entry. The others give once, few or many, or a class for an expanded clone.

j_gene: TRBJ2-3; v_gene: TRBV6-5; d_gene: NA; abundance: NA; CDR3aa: CASRESTDTQYF; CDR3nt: TGTGCCAGCAGGGAGAGCACAGATACGCAGTATTTT
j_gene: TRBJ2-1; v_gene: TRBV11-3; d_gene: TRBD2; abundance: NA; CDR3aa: CASSPRTSGRYNEQFF; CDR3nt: TGTGCCAGCAGCCCAAGGACTAGCGGACGCTACAATGAGCAGTTCTTC
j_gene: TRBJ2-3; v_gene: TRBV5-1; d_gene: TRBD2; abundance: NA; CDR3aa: CASSLGAGGPRDTQYF; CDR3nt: TGCGCCAGCAGCTTGGGAGCGGGGGGGCCGAGAGATACGCAGTATTTT
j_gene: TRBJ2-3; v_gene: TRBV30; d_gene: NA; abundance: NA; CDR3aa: CAWSGARAGAPEDTQYF; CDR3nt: TGTGCCTGGAGTGGTGCTCGGGCGGGGGCCCCGGAAGATACGCAGTATTTT
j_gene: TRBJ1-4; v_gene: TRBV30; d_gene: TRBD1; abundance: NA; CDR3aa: CAWGQGRNEKLFF; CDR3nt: TGTGCCTGGGGACAGGGAAGGAATGAAAAACTGTTTTTT
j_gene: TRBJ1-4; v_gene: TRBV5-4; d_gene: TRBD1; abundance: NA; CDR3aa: CASSLGQGGEKLFF; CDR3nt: TGTGCCAGCAGCTTGGGACAGGGGGGTGAAAAACTGTTTTTT
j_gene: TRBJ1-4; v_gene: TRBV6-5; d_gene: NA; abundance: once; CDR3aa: CASSLQENEKLFF; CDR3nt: TGTGCCAGCAGCTTACAGGAAAATGAAAAACTGTTTTTT
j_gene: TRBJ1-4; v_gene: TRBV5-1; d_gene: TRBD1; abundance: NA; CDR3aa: CASSDRTGKDNEKLFF; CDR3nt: TGCGCCAGCAGCGACCGGACAGGGAAGGATAATGAAAAACTGTTTTTT
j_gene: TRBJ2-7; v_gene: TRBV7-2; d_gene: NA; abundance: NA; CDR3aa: CASSLARASYEQYF; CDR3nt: TGTGCCAGCAGCTTAGCCAGGGCCTCCTACGAGCAGTACTTC
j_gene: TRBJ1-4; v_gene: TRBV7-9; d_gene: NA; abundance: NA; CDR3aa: CASSHTGRRATNEKLFF; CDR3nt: TGTGCCAGCAGCCATACAGGACGTCGAGCAACTAATGAAAAACTGTTTTTT
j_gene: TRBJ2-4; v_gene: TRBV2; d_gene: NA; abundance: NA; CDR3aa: CASSDPVWAKNIQYF; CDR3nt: TGTGCCAGCTCCGATCCGGTGTGGGCCAAAAACATTCAGTACTTC
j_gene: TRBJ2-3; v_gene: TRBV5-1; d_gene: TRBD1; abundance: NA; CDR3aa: CASSSPGQGEDTQYF; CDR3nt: TGCGCCAGCAGCAGCCCCGGACAGGGAGAAGATACGCAGTATTTT
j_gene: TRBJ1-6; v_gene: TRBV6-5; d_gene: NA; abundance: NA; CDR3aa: CASRGGDSPLHF; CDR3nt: TGTGCCAGCAGGGGGGGGGATTCACCCCTCCACTTT
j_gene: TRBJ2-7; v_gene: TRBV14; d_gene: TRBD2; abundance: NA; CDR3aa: CASSPLGGSFSYEQYF; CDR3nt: TGTGCCAGCAGTCCCTTGGGCGGGAGTTTCTCCTACGAGCAGTACTTC
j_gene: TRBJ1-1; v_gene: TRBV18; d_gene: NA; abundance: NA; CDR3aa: CASSRQAENTEAFF; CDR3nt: TGTGCCAGCTCACGGCAGGCAGAGAACACTGAAGCTTTCTTT
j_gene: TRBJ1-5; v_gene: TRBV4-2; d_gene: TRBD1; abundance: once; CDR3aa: CASSQGQINQPQHF; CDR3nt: TGTGCCAGCAGCCAGGGACAGATTAATCAGCCCCAGCATTTT
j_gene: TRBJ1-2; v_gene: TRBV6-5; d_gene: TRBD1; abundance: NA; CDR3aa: CASSLQGAFEGYTF; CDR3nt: TGTGCCAGCAGTTTACAGGGGGCATTTGAGGGCTACACCTTC
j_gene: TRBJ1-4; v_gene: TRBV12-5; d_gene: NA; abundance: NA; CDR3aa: CASGLVAGGEEKLFF; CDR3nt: TGTGCTAGTGGTTTGGTCGCCGGAGGGGAGGAAAAACTGTTTTTT
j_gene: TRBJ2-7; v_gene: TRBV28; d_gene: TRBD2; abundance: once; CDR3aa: CASSLMGLDTYEQYF; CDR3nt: TGTGCCAGCAGTTTAATGGGACTAGATACCTACGAGCAGTACTTC
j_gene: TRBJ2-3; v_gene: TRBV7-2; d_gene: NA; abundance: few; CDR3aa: CASSLVASDTQYF; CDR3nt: TGTGCCAGCAGCTTAGTAGCATCGGATACGCAGTATTTT
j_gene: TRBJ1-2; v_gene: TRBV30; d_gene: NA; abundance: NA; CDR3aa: CAWADGWADYGYTF; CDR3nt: TGTGCCTGGGCTGACGGCTGGGCAGACTATGGCTACACCTTC
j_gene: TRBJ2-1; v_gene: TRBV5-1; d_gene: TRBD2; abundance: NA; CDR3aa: CASSLGWREPYNEQFF; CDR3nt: TGCGCCAGCAGCTTGGGATGGCGGGAGCCTTACAATGAGCAGTTCTTC
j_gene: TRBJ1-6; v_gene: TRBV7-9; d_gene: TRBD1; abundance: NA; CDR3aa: CASSLVPGQGNSPLHF; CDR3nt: TGTGCCAGCAGCTTAGTTCCGGGACAGGGGAATTCACCCCTCCACTTT
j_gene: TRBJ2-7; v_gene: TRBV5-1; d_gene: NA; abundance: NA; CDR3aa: CASSLGAGISYEQYF; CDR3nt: TGCGCCAGCAGCTTGGGTGCCGGGATCTCCTACGAGCAGTACTTC
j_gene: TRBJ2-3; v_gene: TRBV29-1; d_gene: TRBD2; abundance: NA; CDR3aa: CSVDQVGLAGGFTDTQYF; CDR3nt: TGCAGCGTTGACCAGGTGGGGCTAGCGGGGGGATTCACAGATACGCAGTATTTT
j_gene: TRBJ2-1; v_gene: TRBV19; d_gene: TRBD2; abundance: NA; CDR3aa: CATGPRSGGGNEQFF; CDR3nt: TGTGCCACCGGCCCCCGTAGCGGGGGTGGGAATGAGCAGTTCTTC
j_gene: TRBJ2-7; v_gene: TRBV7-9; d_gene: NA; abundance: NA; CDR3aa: CASSLIGLPHEQYF; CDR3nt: TGTGCCAGCAGCTTAATAGGACTCCCCCACGAGCAGTACTTC
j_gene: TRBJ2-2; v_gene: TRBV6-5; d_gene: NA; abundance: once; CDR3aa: CASSYYQIGELFF; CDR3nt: TGTGCCAGCAGTTACTATCAGATAGGGGAGCTGTTTTTT
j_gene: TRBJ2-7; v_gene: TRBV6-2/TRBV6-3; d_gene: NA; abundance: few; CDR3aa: CASSYSFNGPYEQYF; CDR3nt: TGTGCCAGCAGTTACTCTTTCAACGGTCCCTACGAGCAGTACTTC
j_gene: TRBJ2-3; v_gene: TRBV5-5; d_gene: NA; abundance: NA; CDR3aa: CASSRQVTDTQYF; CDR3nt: TGTGCCAGCAGCAGACAGGTCACAGATACGCAGTATTTT
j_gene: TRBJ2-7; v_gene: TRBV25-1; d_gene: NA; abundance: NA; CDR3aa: CASSESVNYEQYF; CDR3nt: TGTGCCAGCAGTGAATCCGTTAACTACGAGCAGTACTTC
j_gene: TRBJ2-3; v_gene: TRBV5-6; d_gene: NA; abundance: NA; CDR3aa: CASSVLQGTQYF; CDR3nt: TGTGCCAGCAGCGTTTTACAGGGTACGCAGTATTTT
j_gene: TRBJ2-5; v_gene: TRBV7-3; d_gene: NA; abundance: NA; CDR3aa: CASSLTSRETQYF; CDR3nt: TGTGCCAGCAGCTTAACCTCGCGGGAGACCCAGTACTTC
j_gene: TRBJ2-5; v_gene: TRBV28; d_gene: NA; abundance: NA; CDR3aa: CASVSPGRETQYF; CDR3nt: TGTGCCAGCGTCAGTCCCGGGAGAGAGACCCAGTACTTC
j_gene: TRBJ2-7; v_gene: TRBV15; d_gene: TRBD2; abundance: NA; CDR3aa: CATSPPLAGVGYEQYF; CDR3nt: TGTGCCACAAGCCCTCCACTAGCGGGAGTTGGCTACGAGCAGTACTTC
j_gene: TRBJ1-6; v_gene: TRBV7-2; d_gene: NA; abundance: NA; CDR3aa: CASTNRAAGESLHF; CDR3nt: TGTGCCAGCACGAACAGGGCCGCGGGGGAGTCCCTCCACTTT
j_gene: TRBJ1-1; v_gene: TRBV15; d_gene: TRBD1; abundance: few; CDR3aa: CATSRAPGGLNTEAFF; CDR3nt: TGTGCCACCAGCAGAGCGCCAGGGGGCCTGAACACTGAAGCTTTCTTT
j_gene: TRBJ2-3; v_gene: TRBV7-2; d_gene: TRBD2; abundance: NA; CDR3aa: CASSLVRGGSAADTQYF; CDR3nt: TGTGCCAGCAGCTTAGTGCGGGGGGGCAGTGCGGCAGATACGCAGTATTTT
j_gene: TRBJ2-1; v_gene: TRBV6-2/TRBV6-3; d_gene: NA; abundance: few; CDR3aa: CASSLANRWGSYNEQFF; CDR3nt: TGTGCCAGCAGTCTAGCGAACCGGTGGGGCTCCTACAATGAGCAGTTCTTC